Below are 29 T cell receptor beta chains sequenced from a single sample in a study of blood T cell repertoires in COVID-19. This table comes from immunoSEQ multiplex PCR, and its TCRdb copy is limited to in-frame clones, with some not included. The sample has 150,000 to 200,000 clones, around 84% seen once. The specimen was PBMCs or T cells enriched from blood (not recorded which). All receptors come from a middle-aged man who had recovered from COVID-19.

In DNA form, the CDR3 reads TGTGCCAGCAGCTCGCTGGGTAGAGGTTGGACTGAAGCTTTCTTT. Amino acids: CASSSLGRGWTEAFF. The chain is built from TRBV5-4 and TRBJ1-1; D gene uncertain. In germline, CDR1 is SGHNT, CDR2 YYREEE (reference sequence). V was pared by 3 bases and J by 5 bases, with 17 bases between. The CDR3 covers 15 residues.

This clone was observed once. The junction shows a germline mismatch at one end, possibly a read error. The chain employs TRBV7-2 and TRBJ2-7; no definite D call. The CDR3 contains 15 residues. CDR1 is SGHTA, CDR2 FQGNSA, per germline. This CDR3 reads CASSLSRSMSSEQYF. For the CDR3, the DNA is TGTGCCAGCAGCTTAAGTCGTTCTATGTCCTCCGAGCAGTACTTC. Full variable domain (missing parts from reference TRBV7-2 and TRBJ2-7): GAGVSQSPSNKVTEKGKDVELRCDPISGHTALYWYRQSLGQGLEFLIYFQGNSAPDKSGLPSDRFSAERTGGSVSTLTIQRTQQEDSAVYLCASSLSRSMSSEQYFGPGTRLTVT.

CDR3 loop: CASSYLSGGINEQFF. The DNA for the CDR3 is TGTGCCAGCAGCTACTTAAGCGGGGGGATCAATGAGCAGTTCTTC. The chain employs TRBV7-3 and TRBJ2-1, with TRBD2 identical over 9 bases. Germline V gene data show CDR1 as SGHTA and CDR2 as FQGTGA. The length of the CDR3 is 15 residues. V lost 4 bases to trimming and J lost 6 bases; unmatched junction nucleotides: 7.

This rearrangement joins TRBV3-1 (or the pseudogene TRBV3-2) to TRBJ2-5, with 8 positions matching TRBD2. J was trimmed by 2 bases and V by 4 bases; bases with no gene match: 15. The CDR3 is 18 amino acids. Germline CDR1 reads LGHDT; CDR2 reads YNNKEL (reference sequence). This CDR3 reads CASSPQVFGGAKQETQYF. The CDR3 DNA follows: TGTGCCAGCAGCCCTCAGGTTTTCGGGGGGGCGAAACAAGAGACCCAGTACTTC.

V gene TRBV10-3 combines with J gene TRBJ1-5; TRBD1 matches 8 bases. Germline CDR1 and CDR2: ENHRY and SYGVKD. This CDR3 region has 16 residues. The V gene end was trimmed by 4 bases and the J gene end by 4 bases; junction bases not matched to a gene: 9. CDR3 DNA: TGTGCCATCAGTGCGGACAGGGTCCAAATGAATCAGCCCCAGCATTTT. It codes for CAISADRVQMNQPQHF.

CDR3 amino acids: CASSQDATSDYEQYF. In nucleotides, the CDR3 is TGTGCCAGCAGCCAAGATGCGACTAGCGACTACGAGCAGTACTTC. This rearrangement joins TRBV4-2 to TRBJ2-7; TRBD2 matches 8 bases. This CDR3 spans 15 amino acids. The ends lost 0 bases at V and 3 bases at J; junction bases unmatched: 4. The germline CDR1 and CDR2 sequences are LGHNA and YNFKEQ.

The rearrangement links TRBV5-4 to TRBJ2-5; tentatively, D is TRBD2 (6 bases). CDR1 SGHNT and CDR2 YYREEE come from the germline V gene (reference sequence). Trimming took 0 bases from V and 3 from J, leaving 12 bases between them. The CDR3 runs 15 residues. In DNA, the CDR3 is TGTGCCAGCAGCTTGGCCAATGGCGGGGAAGAGACCCAGTACTTC. This encodes CASSLANGGEETQYF.

V and J are TRBV6-5 and TRBJ1-1; no firm D call. CDR3 length: 13 amino acids. V was shortened by 0 bases and J by 1 base, with 3 bases between the two germline ends. Per germline, CDR1 MNHEY and CDR2 SVGAGI. The CDR3 here is CASSYSSNTEAFF. The CDR3 DNA reads TGTGCCAGCAGTTACTCCTCGAACACTGAAGCTTTCTTT.

This chain uses TRBV6-5 with TRBJ1-2, with D maybe TRBD1 (6 bases). Germline CDR1 is MNHEY and CDR2 is SVGAGI. This CDR3 region has 13 residues. The V and J ends lost 9 bases and 5 bases respectively, with 16 bases between them. DNA of the CDR3: TGTGCCAGAGGCGGGCGGGGGCCGTATGGCTACACCTTC. Encoded protein: CARGGRGPYGYTF.

A single count supports this clone. The chain is built from TRBV18 and TRBJ1-2, with unresolved D. V gave up 0 bases and J gave up 4 bases, with 12 bases separating them. CDR1 and CDR2 (germline): KGHSH, LQKENI. This CDR3 has 15 amino acids. CDR3 sequence (DNA): TGTGCCAGCTCACCACCGGGCTCCAGCCGCTATGGCTACACCTTC. Translating gives CASSPPGSSRYGYTF.

V gene TRBV7-3 combines with J gene TRBJ1-1; TRBD1 might be the D (5 bases). CDR1 is SGHTA, CDR2 FQGTGA, per germline. The length of the CDR3 is 13 residues. V lost 5 bases, J lost 1 base, and 8 bases lay in between. The CDR3 DNA is TGTGCCAGCAGCAAACAGGAGAACACTGAAGCTTTCTTT. Translated, it gives CASSKQENTEAFF.

A few counts support this clone. The chain uses TRBV19 and TRBJ1-4; D possibly corresponds to TRBD1 (5 bases). There are 15 residues in the CDR3. V was trimmed by 7 bases and J by 5 bases, leaving 17 bases between them. Germline V lookup: CDR1 LNHDA, CDR2 SQIVND (reference sequence). This CDR3 is CASKGLDSLNEKLFF. DNA of the CDR3: TGTGCCAGTAAAGGGCTCGACAGCCTAAATGAAAAACTGTTTTTT.

The J gene is TRBJ2-5, the V gene TRBV5-1, with 9 bases matching TRBD2. With 4 bases clipped from V and 1 base from J, the junction kept 5 bases outside the gene matches. The CDR3 is 15 amino acids. Germline CDR1 is SGHRS and CDR2 is YFSETQ. The CDR3 protein is CASSRSGGPQETQYF. Here the CDR3 DNA reads TGCGCCAGCAGCCGTAGCGGGGGCCCCCAAGAGACCCAGTACTTC.

The chain carries TRBV4-1 and TRBJ2-3; 8 bases are shared with TRBD2. The V gene end was trimmed by 8 bases and the J gene end by 6 bases; junction bases not matched to a gene: 10. Germline values: CDR1 MGHRA, CDR2 YSYEKL. The CDR3 has 14 amino acids. In DNA, the CDR3 is TGCGCCAGCCGTGGGGGCGGGGGGATTGATACGCAGTATTTT. It codes for CASRGGGGIDTQYF.

This clone was seen just once. V gene TRBV5-1 combines with J gene TRBJ1-5; 10 nucleotides agree with TRBD1. From germline, CDR1 is SGHRS and CDR2 YFSETQ. CDR3 size: 15 residues. V lost 4 bases and J lost 4; bases outside the gene matches: 5. The CDR3 DNA is TGCGCCAGCAGCCCCGGGACAGGGGAAAATCAGCCCCAGCATTTT. Protein sequence: CASSPGTGENQPQHF.

This sequence joins TRBV7-5 and TRBJ1-5. TRBV7-5 counts as a pseudogene. This CDR3 is built from 16 residues. The CDR3: CVRSSLGPGGMEPQHF. Written as DNA, the CDR3 is TGTGTCAGAAGCTCTTTAGGACCGGGGGGAATGGAGCCCCAGCATTTT.

As DNA, the CDR3 is TGTGCCAGCAGCCGGAGTGACACCGGGGAGCTGTTTTTT. Translating it yields CASSRSDTGELFF. The V call is TRBV7-9, the J call TRBJ2-2, with no clear D. The CDR3 extends over 13 amino acids. Trimming cost V 5 bases and J 3 bases, with 7 bases left between them. Germline V CDR1 and CDR2: SEHNR, FQNEAQ (reference sequence).

Points on this clone: Other DNA variants within this sample encode the same CDR3. This chain uses TRBV7-3 with TRBJ1-1; 7 nucleotides line up with TRBD1. CDR1 is SGHTA and CDR2 is FQGTGA in the germline V gene. Trimming at V came to 3 bases and at J to 6 bases, leaving 4 bases not matched to a gene. The CDR3 consists of 13 residues. Written as DNA, the CDR3 is TGTGCCAGCAGCTTGAGACAGGGCGCTGAAGCTTTCTTT. Protein sequence: CASSLRQGAEAFF.

In this sample, this clone turned up once. The chain has TRBV27 and TRBJ2-7; D remains ambiguous. V was trimmed by 5 bases and J by 7 bases, leaving 12 bases between them. CDR1 is MNHEY, CDR2 SMNVEV, per germline (reference sequence). This CDR3 is built from 12 residues. The CDR3 DNA follows: TGTGCCAGCAGTACACCCCCTGCAGAGCAGTACTTC. This translates into CASSTPPAEQYF.

The chain uses TRBV3-1 (or the pseudogene TRBV3-2) and TRBJ1-2; 7 bases align to TRBD1. CDR1 LGHDT and CDR2 YNNKEL come from the germline V gene (reference sequence). After removal of 1 base from V and 6 bases from J, the junction contained 5 bases not matched to a gene. The CDR3 is made up of 14 amino acids. The CDR3 DNA reads TGTGCCAGCAGCCAAGCAGACAGGGACCATGGCTACACCTTC. This gives the protein CASSQADRDHGYTF.

The CDR3 sequence is CASSSRTSGGDTQYF. DNA of the CDR3: TGTGCCAGCAGCTCAAGGACTAGCGGGGGAGATACGCAGTATTTT. The gene calls are TRBV3-1 (or the pseudogene TRBV3-2) and TRBJ2-3; 13 positions agree with TRBD2. J was trimmed by 5 bases and V by 5 bases; bases with no gene match: 4. Germline V gene sequence: CDR1 LGHDT, CDR2 YNNKEL (reference sequence). The CDR3 runs to 15 residues.

This clone appeared once. This chain uses TRBV18 with TRBJ1-1; a possible D gene is TRBD1 (5 bases). CDR1 and CDR2 from the germline V gene are KGHSH and LQKENI. Deletions cut 8 bases from V and 0 bases from J, with 10 bases between. This CDR3 contains 13 residues. In DNA, the CDR3 is TGTGCCAGCGCGGGGGGAGTGAACACTGAAGCTTTCTTT. This encodes CASAGGVNTEAFF. Supplemented by reference TRBV18 and TRBJ1-1, the full variable domain reads NAGVMQNPRHLVRRRGQEARLRCSPMKGHSHVYWYRQLPEEGLKFMVYLQKENIIDESGMPKERFSAEFPKEGPSILRIQQVVRGDSAAYFCASAGGVNTEAFFGQGTRLTVV.

The rearrangement uses TRBV9 and TRBJ2-1; 10 bases fit TRBD2. Germline V gene data show CDR1 as SGDLS and CDR2 as YYNGEE. V lost 3 bases, J lost 4 bases, and 4 bases stayed unmatched. The CDR3 length is 15 residues. This chain's CDR3 is CASSASGGEYNEQFF. The CDR3 DNA sequence: TGTGCCAGCAGCGCGAGCGGGGGGGAGTACAATGAGCAGTTCTTC.

The V gene is TRBV30, the J gene TRBJ1-1; D might be TRBD1 (6 bases). V was trimmed by 8 bases and J by 5 bases, leaving 18 bases between them. Germline CDR1 GTSNPN, CDR2 SVGIG (reference sequence). The CDR3 sequence is 13 residues long. Written as DNA, the CDR3 is TGTGCCGGACATCAGGGGCGGGGGACTGAAGCTTTCTTT. Translated, it gives CAGHQGRGTEAFF.

The rearrangement joins TRBV19 to TRBJ2-1, with D perhaps matching TRBD2 (6 bases). Germline values: CDR1 LNHDA, CDR2 SQIVND (reference sequence). V lost 11 bases and J lost 15, with 23 bases in between. This CDR3 spans 12 amino acids. DNA of the CDR3: TGTGCCGAATCGATCGGGGGTAGAGGGCGGTTCTTC. Amino acid sequence: CAESIGGRGRFF.

CDR3 loop: CASSSAPGGDRGRTEAFF. CDR3 sequence (DNA): TGTGCCAGCAGCTCGGCCCCGGGTGGAGACAGGGGAAGAACTGAAGCTTTCTTT. This sequence joins TRBV7-9 and TRBJ1-1; 8 bases are shared with TRBD1. V was pared by 4 bases and J by 5 bases, with 18 bases of the junction left unmatched. The germline V gene has CDR1 SEHNR and CDR2 FQNEAQ (reference sequence). CDR3 length equals 18 residues. Filled out from reference TRBV7-9 and TRBJ1-1, the complete variable domain reads DTGVSQNPRHKITKRGQNVTFRCDPISEHNRLYWYRQTLGQGPEFLTYFQNEAQLEKSRLLSDRFSAERPKGSFSTLEIQRTEQGDSAMYLCASSSAPGGDRGRTEAFFGQGTRLTVV.

The rearrangement links TRBV18 to TRBJ1-1; no clear D. This CDR3 spans 16 amino acids. Trimming removed 6 bases at V and 0 bases at J, with 17 bases between. Germline V gene lookup returns CDR1 KGHSH and CDR2 LQKENI. The CDR3 region has the DNA TGTGCCAGCTCGCCTAAGGCCGGAGATCTGAACACTGAAGCTTTCTTT. Translating it yields CASSPKAGDLNTEAFF.

The rearrangement joins TRBV30 to TRBJ1-2; D is ambiguous. This CDR3 is built from 13 residues. In germline, CDR1 is GTSNPN, CDR2 SVGIG (reference sequence). V was pared by 1 base and J by 6 bases, with 12 bases between. Here the CDR3 reads CAWSAGFTHGYTF. For the CDR3, the DNA is TGTGCCTGGAGTGCCGGGTTTACCCATGGCTACACCTTC.

This clone was counted ten times or more. The V gene is TRBV6-4, the J gene TRBJ2-1; 7 nucleotides agree with TRBD2. The CDR3 is 14 residues long. Germline V gene lookup returns CDR1 MRHNA and CDR2 SNTAGT. V was clipped by 3 bases and J by 1 base; unmatched bases: 0. The CDR3 DNA is TGTGCCAGCAGTGAAGCGGGGTCCTACAATGAGCAGTTCTTC. The encoded protein is CASSEAGSYNEQFF.